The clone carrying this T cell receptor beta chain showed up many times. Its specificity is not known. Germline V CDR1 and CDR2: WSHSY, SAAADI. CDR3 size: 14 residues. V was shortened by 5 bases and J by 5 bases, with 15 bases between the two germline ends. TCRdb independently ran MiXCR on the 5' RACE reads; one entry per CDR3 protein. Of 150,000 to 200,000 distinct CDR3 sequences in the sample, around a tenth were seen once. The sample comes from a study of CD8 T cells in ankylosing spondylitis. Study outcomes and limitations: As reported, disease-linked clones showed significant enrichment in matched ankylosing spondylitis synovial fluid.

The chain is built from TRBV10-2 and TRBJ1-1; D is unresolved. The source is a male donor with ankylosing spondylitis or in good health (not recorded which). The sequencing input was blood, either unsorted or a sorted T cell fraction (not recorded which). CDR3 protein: CASSLRTSGTEAFF. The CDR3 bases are TGCGCCAGCAGTCTACGAACCAGTGGAACTGAAGCTTTCTTT.